The 29 T cell receptor beta chains below were found in one sample sequenced in a study of blood T cell repertoires in COVID-19. Here immunoSEQ multiplex PCR was the method, and the copy in TCRdb shows in-frame clones only, minus some. The sample gives fewer than 300,000 clones, under 90% of which show up once; about 3.4% is in the top ten. What was sequenced was peripheral blood. These receptors were taken from a woman aged 18 to 35 with acute or convalescent COVID-19.

This sequence joins TRBV5-1 and TRBJ1-4, with D hard to call. The CDR3 loop spans 14 amino acids. The V end was cut by 1 base, the J end by 5 bases, with 9 bases between. The germline CDR1 and CDR2 sequences are SGHRS and YFSETQ. The CDR3 sequence: CASSLTWANEKLFF. The CDR3 nucleotides are TGCGCCAGCAGCTTGACCTGGGCCAATGAAAAACTGTTTTTT.

The chain recombines TRBV28 with TRBJ1-1, with 8 bases matching TRBD1. The ends lost 11 bases at V and 11 bases at J; junction bases unmatched: 13. Germline V gene sequence: CDR1 MDHEN, CDR2 SYDVKM. The CDR3 is made up of 12 amino acids. The CDR3 loop is CALGVPGQDAFF. The CDR3 DNA is TGTGCCCTGGGGGTCCCGGGACAGGACGCTTTCTTT. The full variable domain, its missing parts supplied by reference TRBV28 and TRBJ1-1, is DVKVTQSSRYLVKRTGEKVFLECVQDMDHENMFWYRQDPGLGLRLIYFSYDVKMKEKGDIPEGYSVSREKKERFSLILESASTNQTSMYLCALGVPGQDAFFGQGTRLTVV.

The CDR3 region has the DNA TGTGCCAGCACGGAGCCCCCTGGAAACACCATATATTTT. Translated: CASTEPPGNTIYF. J is TRBJ1-3 and V is TRBV6-5; D unresolved. The germline V and J ends were trimmed by 7 bases and 2 bases, with 9 bases remaining between them. The germline V gene has CDR1 MNHEY and CDR2 SVGAGI. The CDR3 extends over 13 amino acids.

The chain combines TRBV19 with TRBJ2-7; the D gene is possibly TRBD1 (7 bases). CDR3 length equals 14 residues. Trimming pared 5 bases from V and 3 bases from J, leaving 14 bases between. Per the germline V gene, CDR1 is LNHDA and CDR2 is SQIVND (reference sequence). The CDR3 DNA sequence: TGTGCCAGTAGTCCCGCGGGACAGATCTACGAGCAGTACTTC. Amino acid sequence: CASSPAGQIYEQYF.

This clone showed up just a few times. The chain carries TRBV2 and TRBJ1-1; no clear D. The CDR3 sequence is 15 residues long. V lost 6 bases, J lost 1 base, and 15 bases lay in between. Germline V gives CDR1 SNHLY, CDR2 FYNNEI. The CDR3 nucleotides read TGTGCCAGCAGAGAATTTAGAAAAGCGAACACTGAAGCTTTCTTT. Its protein product is CASREFRKANTEAFF.

The chain employs TRBV18 and TRBJ2-7; D possibly corresponds to TRBD2 (5 bases). V lost 0 bases and J 4 bases, leaving 13 bases between the germline ends. This CDR3 region has 15 residues. Germline lookup yields CDR1 KGHSH and CDR2 LQKENI. In DNA, the CDR3 is TGTGCCAGCTCACCACCAGGGCGCCGGGAATACGAGCAGTACTTC. Translated, it gives CASSPPGRREYEQYF. Combining the CDR3 with reference TRBV18 and TRBJ2-7 gives the whole variable domain NAGVMQNPRHLVRRRGQEARLRCSPMKGHSHVYWYRQLPEEGLKFMVYLQKENIIDESGMPKERFSAEFPKEGPSILRIQQVVRGDSAAYFCASSPPGRREYEQYFGPGTRLTVT.

This chain connects TRBV24-1 to TRBJ2-1; 8 positions match TRBD2. V lost 2 bases, J lost 3 bases, and 2 bases stayed unmatched. This CDR3 is 15 amino acids long. Per germline, CDR1 KGHDR and CDR2 SFDVKD. The CDR3 reads CATSDSGTSYNEQFF. The CDR3 DNA sequence: TGTGCCACCAGTGATTCCGGGACTAGCTACAATGAGCAGTTCTTC.

The chain combines TRBV18 with TRBJ1-3; the D gene is possibly TRBD1 (6 bases). V lost 3 bases, J lost 0 bases, and 15 bases lay in between. From germline, CDR1 is KGHSH and CDR2 LQKENI. There are 17 residues in the CDR3. CDR3 sequence (DNA): TGTGCCAGCTCACCTACAGGGCTACATTACTCTGGAAACACCATATATTTT. Protein: CASSPTGLHYSGNTIYF.

This clone occurred a few times. Other DNA sequences in the same sample also yield this CDR3. The chain employs TRBV11-2 and TRBJ2-1; the D is unclear. From germline, CDR1 is SGHAT and CDR2 FQNNGV. The CDR3 consists of 16 residues. The ends were cut back, 6 bases at V and 6 bases at J, with 21 bases in the middle. The CDR3 coding sequence is TGTGCCAGCAGATCGTTCGACCCCCGACCGGGCAATGAGCAGTTCTTC. This sequence encodes CASRSFDPRPGNEQFF.

The rearrangement joins TRBV12-3 or TRBV12-4 to TRBJ2-1; 9 nucleotides match TRBD2. The junction had 3 bases not matched to a gene; V was cut back by 6 bases and J by 9 bases. The CDR3 extends over 12 amino acids. CDR3 sequence reads: CASSLLAGEQFF. The DNA for the CDR3 is TGTGCCAGCAGCCTACTAGCGGGTGAGCAGTTCTTC.

This chain uses TRBV4-2 with TRBJ2-5, with 7 bases matching TRBD1. Germline values: CDR1 LGHNA, CDR2 YNFKEQ. V lost 1 base, J lost 2 bases, and 7 bases stayed unmatched. CDR3 size: 16 residues. CDR3 in amino acids: CASSQVPGQRQETQYF. As DNA, the CDR3 is TGTGCCAGCAGCCAAGTTCCGGGACAGAGGCAAGAGACCCAGTACTTC.

CDR3 sequence: CASSMLLAGAYNEQFF. The CDR3 DNA reads TGCGCCAGCAGCATGCTACTAGCGGGAGCATACAATGAGCAGTTCTTC. The chain has TRBV5-1 and TRBJ2-1; 11 nucleotides align to TRBD2. The CDR3 loop spans 16 amino acids. Germline trimming cut 4 bases from V and 4 bases from J; bases unmatched to any gene: 7. Germline assignment: CDR1 SGHRS and CDR2 YFSETQ.

The chain carries TRBV5-4 and TRBJ2-2; 10 bases map to TRBD2. CDR1 is SGHNT and CDR2 is YYREEE in the germline V gene (reference sequence). CDR3 size: 17 residues. With 4 bases clipped from V and 0 bases from J, the junction kept 6 bases outside the gene matches. The CDR3 spells CASSPPTSGTNTGELFF. Here the CDR3 DNA reads TGTGCCAGCAGCCCCCCAACTAGCGGGACGAACACCGGGGAGCTGTTTTTT.

This chain joins TRBV27 and TRBJ1-5, with 7 bases fitting TRBD1. The V segment lost 2 bases and the J segment 5 bases; nucleotides outside the gene matches: 6. The CDR3 spans 15 residues. CDR1 and CDR2 from the germline V gene are MNHEY and SMNVEV (reference sequence). DNA of the CDR3: TGTGCCAGCAGTTTAAGAGGGGGCGCCCATCAGCCCCAGCATTTT. This sequence encodes CASSLRGGAHQPQHF.

The J gene is TRBJ1-6, the V gene TRBV10-3; perhaps TRBD1 as D (6 bases). The ends were cut back, 2 bases at V and 6 bases at J, with 8 bases in the middle. CDR1 is ENHRY, CDR2 SYGVKD, per germline. CDR3 length: 14 residues. CDR3 region: CAISEEQGNSPLHF. The CDR3, as DNA: TGTGCCATCAGTGAGGAACAGGGTAATTCACCCCTCCACTTT.

The chain couples TRBV27 to TRBJ2-2, with a weak D call TRBD1 (6 bases). With 6 bases removed from V and 5 bases from J, the gap between germline ends came to 10 bases. Germline CDR1 and CDR2: MNHEY and SMNVEV (reference sequence). The CDR3 spans 13 residues. Here the CDR3 DNA reads TGTGCCAGCAGACAGGGATGGACCGGGGAGCTGTTTTTT. Encoded protein: CASRQGWTGELFF.

The chain uses TRBV6-2 or TRBV6-3 and TRBJ1-2; no reliable D call. The CDR3 spans 12 residues. CDR1 is MNHEY and CDR2 is SVGEGT in the germline V gene. V gave up 5 bases and J gave up 2 bases, with 6 bases separating them. The CDR3, as DNA: TGTGCCAGCAGTGACACAAACTATGGCTACACCTTC. Its protein is CASSDTNYGYTF.

V usage is TRBV15 and J usage is TRBJ2-1; 12 bases are a match to TRBD2. CDR1 is LNHNV, CDR2 YYDKDF, per germline (reference sequence). This CDR3 spans 17 amino acids. Trimming took 2 bases from V and 7 from J; bases not matched to a gene: 9. The CDR3 loop is CATSRPSGRAGKNEQFF. The CDR3 DNA reads TGTGCCACCAGCAGACCTAGCGGGAGGGCCGGGAAGAATGAGCAGTTCTTC.

This rearrangement joins TRBV4-3 to TRBJ1-1; a weak D match, TRBD1 (6 bases). This CDR3 region has 14 residues. V gave up 4 bases and J gave up 0 bases, with 9 bases separating them. CDR1 is LGHNA, CDR2 YSLEER, per germline. CDR3 region: CASSRTDVNTEAFF. The CDR3 DNA reads TGCGCCAGCAGCCGGACAGACGTGAACACTGAAGCTTTCTTT.

J is TRBJ2-1 and V is TRBV13; D is possibly TRBD2 (5 bases). Looked up from germline, CDR1 is PRHDT and CDR2 is FYEKMQ (reference sequence). V gave up 6 bases and J gave up 6 bases, with 9 bases separating them. This CDR3 region has 12 residues. The CDR3 protein is CASRRVGNEQFF. Here the CDR3 DNA reads TGTGCCAGCAGGAGGGTTGGCAATGAGCAGTTCTTC. The full variable domain, in which reference TRBV13 and TRBJ2-1 provide the parts outside the CDR3, is AAGVIQSPRHLIKEKRETATLKCYPIPRHDTVYWYQQGPGQDPQFLISFYEKMQSDKGSIPDRFSAQQFSDYHSELNMSSLELGDSALYFCASRRVGNEQFFGPGTRLTVL.

This chain joins TRBV5-8 and TRBJ2-5; 8 bases are shared with TRBD1. Germline assignment: CDR1 SGHTS and CDR2 YDEGEE. V lost 3 bases, J lost 2 bases, and 15 bases stayed unmatched. This CDR3 has 18 residues. The CDR3 spells CASSSRTGIHYTQETQYF. CDR3 nucleotides: TGTGCCAGCAGCTCCAGGACAGGGATTCACTATACTCAAGAGACCCAGTACTTC.

This clone turned up a few times. J is TRBJ1-2 and V is TRBV28, with TRBD1 as a possible D gene (5 bases). The CDR3 extends over 15 amino acids. The ends were cut back, 6 bases at V and 4 bases at J, with 18 bases in the middle. The germline V gene has CDR1 MDHEN and CDR2 SYDVKM. Written as DNA, the CDR3 is TGTGCCAGCAGCCCCGATCTGGGGCGAAGCTATGGCTACACCTTC. Its protein is CASSPDLGRSYGYTF.

This clone was observed a handful of times. The chain links TRBV11-2 to TRBJ1-1; 9 bases map to TRBD1. Per the germline V gene, CDR1 is SGHAT and CDR2 is FQNNGV. The CDR3 is made up of 15 amino acids. After removal of 1 base from V and 8 bases from J, the junction contained 8 bases not matched to a gene. This CDR3 reads CASSLGGTGLWEAFF. CDR3 DNA sequence: TGTGCCAGCAGCTTAGGAGGGACAGGGTTGTGGGAAGCTTTCTTT.

DNA for the CDR3: TGCGCCAGCAGCTTGGGGGCAGGAAGTCAGGTTAATGAAAAACTGTTTTTT. Amino acids: CASSLGAGSQVNEKLFF. The chain combines TRBV5-1 with TRBJ1-4, with D hard to call. This CDR3 has 17 residues. Trimming shortened V by 0 bases and J by 4 bases, and 16 bases separated the two germline ends. The germline V gene encodes CDR1 SGHRS and CDR2 YFSETQ. The variable domain in full, completed from reference TRBV5-1 and TRBJ1-4, reads KAGVTQTPRYLIKTRGQQVTLSCSPISGHRSVSWYQQTPGQGLQFLFEYFSETQRNKGNFPGRFSGRQFSNSRSEMNVSTLELGDSALYLCASSLGAGSQVNEKLFFGSGTQLSVL.

This clone appeared a few times. The rearrangement uses TRBV12-5 and TRBJ1-2; TRBD1 might be the D (6 bases). This CDR3 comprises 15 residues. Between the trimmed V and J ends, which lost 2 bases and 4 bases, there was a span of 14 bases. Germline V CDR1 and CDR2: LGHNT, FRNRAP. CDR3 residues: CASGLRGDIPYGYTF. DNA for the CDR3: TGTGCTAGTGGTTTGCGGGGGGACATCCCCTATGGCTACACCTTC.

V and J are TRBV29-1 and TRBJ1-2; no definite D call. CDR1 and CDR2 from the germline V gene are SQVTM and ANQGSEA. The CDR3 runs to 11 residues. V lost 8 bases, J lost 3 bases, and 10 bases lay in between. Here the CDR3 reads CSSTGDYGYTF. CDR3 DNA sequence: TGCAGCTCGACGGGAGACTATGGCTACACCTTC.

This clone was detected once. The J gene is TRBJ1-2, the V gene TRBV3-1 (or the pseudogene TRBV3-2), with TRBD1 matching over 8 bases. Germline values: CDR1 LGHDT, CDR2 YNNKEL (reference sequence). The ends lost 2 bases at V and 4 bases at J; junction bases unmatched: 6. This CDR3 is 15 amino acids long. The CDR3 coding sequence is TGTGCCAGCAGCCAAAGGACAGGGTTAAGCTATGGCTACACCTTC. Protein: CASSQRTGLSYGYTF.

V is TRBV27 and J is TRBJ1-1; the D is unclear. This CDR3 comprises 14 residues. The germline V gene has CDR1 MNHEY and CDR2 SMNVEV (reference sequence). V was shortened by 1 base and J by 1 base, with 7 bases between the two germline ends. CDR3: CASSLWRGNTEAFF. CDR3 DNA: TGTGCCAGCAGTTTATGGCGGGGGAACACTGAAGCTTTCTTT.

CDR3 nucleotides: TGCAGCGTTCAGGGATACTATGGCTACACCTTC. Its translation is CSVQGYYGYTF. The chain joins TRBV29-1 to TRBJ1-2; D may be TRBD1 (5 bases). V was shortened by 5 bases and J by 3 bases, with 7 bases between the two germline ends. The CDR3 totals 11 residues. Germline CDR1 reads SQVTM; CDR2 reads ANQGSEA.